One T cell receptor (beta chain) is described in this entry. Its antigen is not known. The data are from a study of cytomegalovirus exposure and HLA in healthy donors. Study-level information: About 200 million T cells yielded 100 million to 130 million unique TCR beta sequences, as an earlier analysis found.

Findings and limits, study-wide: The productive fraction for most TCR beta V segments was about 87% or about 30% in an earlier analysis. Among TCR beta chains, those listed as cytomegalovirus-associated numbered 164.

The PCR contained 60 Vbeta and 13 Jbeta primers. Data came from immunoSEQ multiplex PCR; TCRdb stores just in-frame clones and leaves some out. The data contain about 220,000 clones, roughly 83% of them singletons. The V and J ends lost 3 bases and 0 bases respectively, with 8 bases between them. CDR3 length equals 15 residues. Germline loops: CDR1 KGHSH, CDR2 LQKENI. The sample was PBMCs. This sequence was found in a boy aged 2 to 10 in good health and CMV-seronegative. The chain couples TRBV18 to TRBJ1-4, with D unclear. CDR3 sequence (DNA): TGTGCCAGCTCACCCCGCGTTGCAACTAATGAAAAACTGTTTTTT. Translating gives CASSPRVATNEKLFF.